This T cell receptor beta chain was sequenced for a study of read filtering for tumor transcriptome and immune sequencing. Looking at the study overall: IR-seq gave about 3.5 to 11 million TCR reads per sample; RNA-seq gave roughly 80 to 1273. Study-wide results and limits: Without single-read clonotypes, shared clonotype proportions correlated more between IR-seq and RNA-seq. RNA-seq captured clonotypes less deeply and reliably than IR-seq.

From roughly 390 ng of RNA, a library with molecular barcoded alpha/delta and beta/gamma adaptors was made. TCRdb called the reads again in MiXCR, with one record for every CDR3 protein. The sample contains more than 100,000 distinct CDR3 sequences, over 10% of which appear only once. There are many counts of this clonotype. Its matching antigen is unknown. At the time of active disease, bone marrow was collected from every patient. The V and J ends lost 2 bases and 4 bases, in that order; junction bases with no gene match: 5. Germline V gene sequence: CDR1 SGHRS, CDR2 YFSETQ. The CDR3 runs 16 residues.

Input material: a population of CD138-negative cells sorted from bone marrow. This chain connects TRBV5-1 to TRBJ2-3; TRBD2 matches at 12 bases. The TCR sequence derives from a donor at least 40 years old with multiple myeloma. CDR3 nucleotides: TGCGCCAGCAGCTTCTGGACTAGCGGGAAAGCAGATACGCAGTATTTT. It specifies CASSFWTSGKADTQYF. Combining the CDR3 with reference TRBV5-1 and TRBJ2-3 gives the whole variable domain KAGVTQTPRYLIKTRGQQVTLSCSPISGHRSVSWYQQTPGQGLQFLFEYFSETQRNKGNFPGRFSGRQFSNSRSEMNVSTLELGDSALYLCASSFWTSGKADTQYFGPGTRLTVL.